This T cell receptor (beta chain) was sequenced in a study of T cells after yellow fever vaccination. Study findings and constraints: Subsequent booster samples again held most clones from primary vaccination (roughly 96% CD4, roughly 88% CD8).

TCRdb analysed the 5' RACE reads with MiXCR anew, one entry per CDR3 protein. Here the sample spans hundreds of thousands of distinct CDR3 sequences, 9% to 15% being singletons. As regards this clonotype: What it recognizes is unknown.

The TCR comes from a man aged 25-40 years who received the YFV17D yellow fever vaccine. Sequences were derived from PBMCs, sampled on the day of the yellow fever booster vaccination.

In DNA form, the CDR3 reads TGTGCCAGCAGTGGCACAAACTCCTACGAGCAGTACTTC. Protein product: CASSGTNSYEQYF. The chain recombines TRBV9 with TRBJ2-7; no clear D gene. This CDR3 has 13 amino acids. Germline values: CDR1 SGDLS, CDR2 YYNGEE. Trimming left V 5 bases short and J 0 bases short, with 9 bases between.